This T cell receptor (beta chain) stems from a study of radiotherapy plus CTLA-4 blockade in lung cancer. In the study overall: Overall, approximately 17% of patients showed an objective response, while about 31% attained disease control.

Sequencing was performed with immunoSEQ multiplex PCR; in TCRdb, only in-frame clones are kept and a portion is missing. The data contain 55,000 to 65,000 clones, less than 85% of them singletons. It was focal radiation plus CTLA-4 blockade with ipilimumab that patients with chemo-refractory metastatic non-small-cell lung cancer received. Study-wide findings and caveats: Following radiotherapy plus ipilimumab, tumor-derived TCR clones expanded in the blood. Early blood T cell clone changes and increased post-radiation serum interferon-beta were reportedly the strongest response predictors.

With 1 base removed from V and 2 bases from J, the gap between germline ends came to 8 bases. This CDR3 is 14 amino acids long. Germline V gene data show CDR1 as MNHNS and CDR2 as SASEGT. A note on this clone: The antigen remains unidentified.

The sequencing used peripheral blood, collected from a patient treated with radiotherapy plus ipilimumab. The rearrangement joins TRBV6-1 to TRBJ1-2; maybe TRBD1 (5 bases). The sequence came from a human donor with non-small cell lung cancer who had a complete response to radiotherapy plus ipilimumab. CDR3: CASSEGKGNYGYTF. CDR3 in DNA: TGTGCCAGCAGTGAAGGCAAGGGGAACTATGGCTACACCTTC.